This TCR beta chain is drawn from a study of CD8 T cells in ankylosing spondylitis. Whole-study findings and limits: Researchers reportedly found disease-linked clones significantly enriched in matched ankylosing spondylitis synovial fluid. Typical of ankylosing spondylitis blood, it appeared, was a TCR beta motif of under 10 highly homologous variants. Certain motif variants had earlier been reported in reactive arthritis synovial fluid and blood.

A word on this clonotype: As yet, its antigen is unknown.

Quantitative 5'-RACE with molecular barcodes produced the TCR beta libraries. Each CDR3 protein gets one entry after TCRdb re-called the 5' RACE reads with MiXCR. The profile covers roughly 700,000 distinct CDR3 sequences, with 19% appearing a single time and about 19% taken by the ten largest. The germline CDR1 and CDR2 sequences are MNHEY and SVGEGT. The CDR3 consists of 15 residues. With 10 bases removed from V and 5 bases from J, the gap between germline ends came to 21 bases. Sequencing input: blood, either unsorted or a sorted T cell fraction (not recorded which). The J gene is TRBJ2-1, the V gene TRBV6-2 or TRBV6-3, with unresolved D. This clonotype originated in a male donor with ankylosing spondylitis. CDR3 amino acids: CATSYQPEPHNEQFF. CDR3 DNA: TGTGCCACCTCTTATCAGCCCGAGCCCCACAATGAGCAGTTCTTC.